Shown below are 10 T cell receptor beta chains from a single sample sequenced in a study of T cells in localized non-small cell lung cancer. The table came from immunoSEQ multiplex PCR; TCRdb's copy has only in-frame clones and leaves some out. This table has around 55,000 clones, about 88% appearing once. Sequencing was performed on PBMCs, taken before any cancer treatment. The receptors were sampled from a female donor with stage II lung adenocarcinoma.

The chain has TRBV4-1 and TRBJ2-5; D tentatively reads TRBD1 or TRBD2 (7 bases each). Trimming pared 3 bases from V and 2 bases from J, leaving 19 bases between. The CDR3 sequence is 17 residues long. CDR1 is MGHRA and CDR2 is YSYEKL in the germline V gene. The CDR3 DNA follows: TGCGCCAGCAGCCATCCCAGGGGGGGCTTCCAACAAGAGACCCAGTACTTC. It yields the protein CASSHPRGGFQQETQYF.

This clone appeared a single time. The chain uses TRBV2 and TRBJ2-7, with a possible D match to TRBD1 (6 bases). V lost 7 bases and J 2 bases, leaving 12 bases between the germline ends. The germline CDR1 and CDR2 sequences are SNHLY and FYNNEI. This CDR3 region has 13 residues. The CDR3 reads CASTEWTAYEQYF. Here the CDR3 DNA reads TGTGCCAGCACAGAATGGACAGCCTACGAGCAGTACTTC.

In nucleotides, the CDR3 is TGTGCCAGCAGCTTGGATAGGAGTTACAATGAGCAGTTCTTC. Translating it yields CASSLDRSYNEQFF. This chain links TRBV5-5 with TRBJ2-1; D is unclear. V lost 0 bases to trimming and J lost 4 bases, with 8 bases between them. This CDR3 contains 14 residues. CDR1 SGHKS and CDR2 YYEKEE come from the germline V gene (reference sequence).

The chain uses TRBV7-6 and TRBJ2-2; possible D gene TRBD2, 7 bases. CDR1 is SGHVS and CDR2 is FNYEAQ in the germline V gene. The V gene lost 4 bases and the J gene lost 2 bases, with 11 bases spanning the gap. CDR3 length: 15 residues. The DNA of the CDR3 is TGTGCCAGCAGCTCCGGGGGGCAAAACACCGGGGAGCTGTTTTTT. Protein product: CASSSGGQNTGELFF.

V is TRBV5-1 and J is TRBJ2-1, with 8 bases identical to TRBD2. Trimming took 2 bases from V and 5 from J; bases not matched to a gene: 9. CDR1 is SGHRS and CDR2 is YFSETQ in the germline V gene. The CDR3 is 16 residues long. The CDR3 nucleotides read TGCGCCAGCAGCTTCATCGGCGGGGGGCGCAACAATGAGCAGTTCTTC. Translation: CASSFIGGGRNNEQFF.

The chain employs TRBV7-6 and TRBJ1-5, with D tentatively TRBD1 (6 bases). Germline V CDR1 and CDR2: SGHVS, FNYEAQ. The CDR3 length is 15 residues. V was cut by 3 bases and J by 2 bases, with 11 bases left in between. The CDR3 here is CASSLDGGRNQPQHF. The CDR3 DNA is TGTGCCAGCAGCTTGGATGGGGGGCGCAATCAGCCCCAGCATTTT. The variable domain in full, completed from reference TRBV7-6 and TRBJ1-5, reads GAGVSQSPRYKVTKRGQDVALRCDPISGHVSLYWYRQALGQGPEFLTYFNYEAQQDKSGLPNDRFSAERPEGSISTLTIQRTEQRDSAMYRCASSLDGGRNQPQHFGDGTRLSIL.

This chain links TRBV6-6 with TRBJ2-2; TRBD1 might be the D (6 bases). Germline CDR1 is MNHNY and CDR2 is SVGAGI (reference sequence). This CDR3 spans 16 amino acids. Deletions cut 6 bases from V and 1 base from J, with 15 bases between. The CDR3 loop is CASRGAPGQNTGELFF. In DNA form, the CDR3 reads TGTGCCAGCAGGGGGGCTCCGGGACAGAACACCGGGGAGCTGTTTTTT.

This chain joins TRBV5-4 and TRBJ2-1, with TRBD2 identical over 8 bases. This CDR3 contains 15 residues. The J segment lost 0 bases and the V segment lost 6 bases, leaving 5 bases of the junction unmatched. The germline gives CDR1 SGHNT, CDR2 YYREEE (reference sequence). CDR3 bases: TGTGCCAGCACCTTAGCGGGGAGCTCCTACAATGAGCAGTTCTTC. Its translation: CASTLAGSSYNEQFF. Full variable domain (missing parts from reference TRBV5-4 and TRBJ2-1): ETGVTQSPTHLIKTRGQQVTLRCSSQSGHNTVSWYQQALGQGPQFIFQYYREEENGRGNFPPRFSGLQFPNYSSELNVNALELDDSALYLCASTLAGSSYNEQFFGPGTRLTVL.

The chain is built from TRBV10-3 and TRBJ2-3, with 9 bases that match TRBD2. The CDR3 is 19 amino acids. Germline V gene sequence: CDR1 ENHRY, CDR2 SYGVKD. Trimming cost V 2 bases and J 2 bases; bases outside gene matches: 14. The CDR3 nucleotides read TGTGCCATCAGTGAGGATCGCCGAGCTAGCGGGGAGATCACAGATACGCAGTATTTT. This gives the protein CAISEDRRASGEITDTQYF.

This clone came up a few times. The chain uses TRBV28 and TRBJ2-3; a possible D gene is TRBD2 (6 bases). The CDR3 covers 15 residues. The germline V gene encodes CDR1 MDHEN and CDR2 SYDVKM. The V end was cut by 3 bases, the J end by 3 bases, with 13 bases between. CDR3: CASSFAGRGTDTQYF. As DNA, the CDR3 is TGTGCCAGCAGTTTCGCGGGGAGAGGGACAGATACGCAGTATTTT. Full variable domain (missing parts from reference TRBV28 and TRBJ2-3): DVKVTQSSRYLVKRTGEKVFLECVQDMDHENMFWYRQDPGLGLRLIYFSYDVKMKEKGDIPEGYSVSREKKERFSLILESASTNQTSMYLCASSFAGRGTDTQYFGPGTRLTVL.